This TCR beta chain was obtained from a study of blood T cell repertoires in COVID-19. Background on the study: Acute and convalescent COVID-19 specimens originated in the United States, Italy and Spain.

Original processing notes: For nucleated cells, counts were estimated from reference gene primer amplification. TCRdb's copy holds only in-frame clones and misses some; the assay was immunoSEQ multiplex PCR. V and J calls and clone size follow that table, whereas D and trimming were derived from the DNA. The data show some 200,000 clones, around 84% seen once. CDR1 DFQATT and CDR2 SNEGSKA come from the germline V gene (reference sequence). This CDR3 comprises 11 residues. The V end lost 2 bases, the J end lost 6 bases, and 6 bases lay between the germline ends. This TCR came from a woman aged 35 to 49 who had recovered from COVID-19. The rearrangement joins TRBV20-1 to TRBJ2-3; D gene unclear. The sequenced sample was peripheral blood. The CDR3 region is CSARIFDTQYF. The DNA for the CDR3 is TGCAGTGCTAGAATCTTTGATACGCAGTATTTT.